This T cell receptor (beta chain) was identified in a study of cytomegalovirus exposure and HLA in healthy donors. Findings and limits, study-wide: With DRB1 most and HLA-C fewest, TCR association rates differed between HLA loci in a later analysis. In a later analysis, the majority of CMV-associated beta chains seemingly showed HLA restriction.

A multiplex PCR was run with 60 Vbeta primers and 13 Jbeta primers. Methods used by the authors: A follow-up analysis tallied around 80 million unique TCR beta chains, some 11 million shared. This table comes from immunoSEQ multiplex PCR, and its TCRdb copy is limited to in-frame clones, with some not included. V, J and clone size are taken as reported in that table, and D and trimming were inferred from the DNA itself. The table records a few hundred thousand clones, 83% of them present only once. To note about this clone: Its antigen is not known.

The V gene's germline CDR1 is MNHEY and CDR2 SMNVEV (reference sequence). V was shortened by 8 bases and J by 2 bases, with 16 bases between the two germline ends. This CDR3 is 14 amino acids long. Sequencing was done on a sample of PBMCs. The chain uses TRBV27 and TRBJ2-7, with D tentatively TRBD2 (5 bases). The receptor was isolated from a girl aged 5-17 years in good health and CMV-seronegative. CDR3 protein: CASRAGLRTYEQYF. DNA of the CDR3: TGTGCCAGCCGGGCGGGTTTGAGAACCTACGAGCAGTACTTC.